This T cell receptor (beta chain) was captured in a study of blood T cell repertoires in COVID-19. Germline CDR1 and CDR2: SGHKS and YYEKEE (reference sequence). After removal of 0 bases from V and 4 bases from J, the junction contained 3 bases not matched to a gene. The length of the CDR3 is 14 residues. Sequencing used immunoSEQ multiplex PCR; TCRdb keeps in-frame clones, though not all of them. The sample has roughly 350,000 clones; less than 85% are singletons. This chain uses TRBV5-5 with TRBJ1-2; 7 positions agree with TRBD1. The receptor was derived from a woman younger than 30 with acute or convalescent COVID-19. Sequenced: peripheral blood. Here the CDR3 reads CASSLDRGSYGYTF. In nucleotides, the CDR3 is TGTGCCAGCAGCTTGGACAGGGGTAGCTATGGCTACACCTTC.